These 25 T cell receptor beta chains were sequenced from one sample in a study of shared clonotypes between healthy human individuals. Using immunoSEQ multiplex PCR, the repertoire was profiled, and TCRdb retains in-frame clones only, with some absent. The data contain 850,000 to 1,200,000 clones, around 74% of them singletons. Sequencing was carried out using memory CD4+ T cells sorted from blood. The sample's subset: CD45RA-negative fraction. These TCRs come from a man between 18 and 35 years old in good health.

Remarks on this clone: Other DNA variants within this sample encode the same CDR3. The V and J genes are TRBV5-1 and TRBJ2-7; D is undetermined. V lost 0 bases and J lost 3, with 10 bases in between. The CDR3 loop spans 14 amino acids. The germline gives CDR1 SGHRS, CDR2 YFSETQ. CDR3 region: CASSLGQGIYEQYF. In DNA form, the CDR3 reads TGCGCCAGCAGCTTGGGACAAGGGATCTACGAGCAGTACTTC. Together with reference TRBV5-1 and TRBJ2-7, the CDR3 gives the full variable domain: KAGVTQTPRYLIKTRGQQVTLSCSPISGHRSVSWYQQTPGQGLQFLFEYFSETQRNKGNFPGRFSGRQFSNSRSEMNVSTLELGDSALYLCASSLGQGIYEQYFGPGTRLTVT.

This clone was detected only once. The CDR3 nucleotides read TGTGCCAGCAGCGGGGCCCAGCGCAGCCTCACAGATACGCAGTATTTT. It is translated as CASSGAQRSLTDTQYF. The genes are TRBV5-6 and TRBJ2-3; possible D gene TRBD1, 5 bases. Germline CDR1 is SGHDT and CDR2 is YYEEEE. The CDR3 is 16 amino acids. V dropped 4 bases and J dropped 2 bases, with 17 bases sitting between them.

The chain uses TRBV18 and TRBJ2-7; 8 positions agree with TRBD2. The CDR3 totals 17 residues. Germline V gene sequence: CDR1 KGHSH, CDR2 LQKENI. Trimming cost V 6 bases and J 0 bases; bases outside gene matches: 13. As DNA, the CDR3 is TGTGCCAGCTCGGACCTTGGAAGGCGGGGGGACTCCTACGAGCAGTACTTC. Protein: CASSDLGRRGDSYEQYF.

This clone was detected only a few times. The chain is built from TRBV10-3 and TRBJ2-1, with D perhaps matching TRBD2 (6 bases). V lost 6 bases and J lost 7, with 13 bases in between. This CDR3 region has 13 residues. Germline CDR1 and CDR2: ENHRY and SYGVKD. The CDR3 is CAISRLGVNEQFF. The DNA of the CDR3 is TGTGCCATCAGCCGACTAGGCGTGAATGAGCAGTTCTTC.

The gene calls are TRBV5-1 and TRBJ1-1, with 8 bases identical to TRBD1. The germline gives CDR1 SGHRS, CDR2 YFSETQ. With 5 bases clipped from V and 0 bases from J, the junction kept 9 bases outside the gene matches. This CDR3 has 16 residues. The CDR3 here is CASSPQGDFMNTEAFF. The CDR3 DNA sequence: TGCGCCAGCAGTCCACAGGGGGATTTCATGAACACTGAAGCTTTCTTT.

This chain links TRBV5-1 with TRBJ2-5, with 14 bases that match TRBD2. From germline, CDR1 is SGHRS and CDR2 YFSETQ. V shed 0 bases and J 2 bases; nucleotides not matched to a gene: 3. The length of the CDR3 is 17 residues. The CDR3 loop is CASSLGTSGGTQETQYF. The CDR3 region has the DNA TGCGCCAGCAGCTTGGGGACTAGCGGGGGGACGCAAGAGACCCAGTACTTC.

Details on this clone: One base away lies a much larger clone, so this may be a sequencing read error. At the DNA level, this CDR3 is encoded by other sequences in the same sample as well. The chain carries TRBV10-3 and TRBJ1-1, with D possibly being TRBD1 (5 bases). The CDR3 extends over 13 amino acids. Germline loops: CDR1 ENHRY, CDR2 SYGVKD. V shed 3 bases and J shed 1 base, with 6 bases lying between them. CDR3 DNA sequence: TGTGCCATCAGTGACGGGGGGAACACTGAAGCTTTCTTT. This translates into CAISDGGNTEAFF.

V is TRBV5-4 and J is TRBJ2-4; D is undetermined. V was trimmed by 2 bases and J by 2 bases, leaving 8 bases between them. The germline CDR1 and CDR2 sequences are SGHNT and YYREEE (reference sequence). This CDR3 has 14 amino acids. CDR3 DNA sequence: TGTGCCAGCAGCTTTAGAGACTCCAAAAACATTCAGTACTTC. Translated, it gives CASSFRDSKNIQYF.

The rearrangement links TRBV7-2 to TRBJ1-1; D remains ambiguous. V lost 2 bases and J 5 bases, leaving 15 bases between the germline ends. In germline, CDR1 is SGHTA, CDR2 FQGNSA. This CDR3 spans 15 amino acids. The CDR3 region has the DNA TGTGCCAGCAGCTTACAGCCGGGCCCGGGGACTGAAGCTTTCTTT. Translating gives CASSLQPGPGTEAFF.

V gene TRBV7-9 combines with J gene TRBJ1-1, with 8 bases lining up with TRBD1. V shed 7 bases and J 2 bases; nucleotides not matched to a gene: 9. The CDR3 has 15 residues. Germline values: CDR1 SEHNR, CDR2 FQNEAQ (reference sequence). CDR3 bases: TGTGCCAGCACCCCCGGACAGGGCCTTAACACTGAAGCTTTCTTT. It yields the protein CASTPGQGLNTEAFF.

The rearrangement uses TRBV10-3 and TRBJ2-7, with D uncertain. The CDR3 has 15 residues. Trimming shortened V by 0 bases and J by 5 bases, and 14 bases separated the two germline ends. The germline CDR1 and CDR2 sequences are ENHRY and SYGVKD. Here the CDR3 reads CAISESMGSWDEQYF. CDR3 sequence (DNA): TGTGCCATCAGTGAGTCGATGGGGTCCTGGGACGAGCAGTACTTC.

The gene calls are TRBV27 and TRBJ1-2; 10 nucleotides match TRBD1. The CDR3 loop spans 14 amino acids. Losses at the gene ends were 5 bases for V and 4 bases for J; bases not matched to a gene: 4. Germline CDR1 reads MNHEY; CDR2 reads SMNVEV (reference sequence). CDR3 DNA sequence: TGTGCCAGCAGTAGACAGGGGGCCTCCTATGGCTACACCTTC. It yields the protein CASSRQGASYGYTF.

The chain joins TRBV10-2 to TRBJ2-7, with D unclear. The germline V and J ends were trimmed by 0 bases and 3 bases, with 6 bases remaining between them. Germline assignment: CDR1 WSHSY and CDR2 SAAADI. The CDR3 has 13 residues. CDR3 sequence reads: CASSESILYEQYF. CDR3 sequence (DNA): TGCGCCAGCAGTGAGTCGATACTCTACGAGCAGTACTTC.

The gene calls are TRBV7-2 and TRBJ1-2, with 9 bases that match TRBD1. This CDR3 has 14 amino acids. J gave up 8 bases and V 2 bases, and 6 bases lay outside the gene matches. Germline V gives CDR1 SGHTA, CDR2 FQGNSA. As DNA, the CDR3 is TGTGCCAGCAGCTTAACAGGGGGCGACGGCGGCTACACCTTC. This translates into CASSLTGGDGGYTF.

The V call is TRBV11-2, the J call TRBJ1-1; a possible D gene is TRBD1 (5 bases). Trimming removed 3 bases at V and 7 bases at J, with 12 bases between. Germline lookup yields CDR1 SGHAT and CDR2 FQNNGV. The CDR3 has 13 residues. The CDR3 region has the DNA TGTGCCAGCAGCTTGGGAGGGGACGGTGAAGCTTTCTTT. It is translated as CASSLGGDGEAFF. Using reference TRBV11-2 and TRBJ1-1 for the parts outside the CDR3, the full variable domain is EAGVAQSPRYKIIEKRQSVAFWCNPISGHATLYWYQQILGQGPKLLIQFQNNGVVDDSQLPKDRFSAERLKGVDSTLKIQPAKLEDSAVYLCASSLGGDGEAFFGQGTRLTVV.

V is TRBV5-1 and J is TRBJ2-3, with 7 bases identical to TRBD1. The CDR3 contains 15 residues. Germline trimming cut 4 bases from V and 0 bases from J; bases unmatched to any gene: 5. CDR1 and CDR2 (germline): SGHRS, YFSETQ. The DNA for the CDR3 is TGCGCCAGCAGCGCAGGGACAGCTAGCACAGATACGCAGTATTTT. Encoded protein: CASSAGTASTDTQYF.

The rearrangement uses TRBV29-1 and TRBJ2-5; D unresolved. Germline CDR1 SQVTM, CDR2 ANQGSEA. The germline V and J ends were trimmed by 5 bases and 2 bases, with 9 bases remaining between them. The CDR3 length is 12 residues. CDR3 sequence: CSVSPWQETQYF. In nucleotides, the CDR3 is TGCAGCGTTTCCCCGTGGCAAGAGACCCAGTACTTC.

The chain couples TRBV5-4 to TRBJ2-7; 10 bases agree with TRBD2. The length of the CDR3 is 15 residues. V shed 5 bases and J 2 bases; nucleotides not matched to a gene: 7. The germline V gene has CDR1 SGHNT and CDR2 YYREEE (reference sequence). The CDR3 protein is CASSPPAGGPYEQYF. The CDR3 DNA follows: TGTGCCAGCAGTCCGCCAGCGGGGGGGCCCTACGAGCAGTACTTC.

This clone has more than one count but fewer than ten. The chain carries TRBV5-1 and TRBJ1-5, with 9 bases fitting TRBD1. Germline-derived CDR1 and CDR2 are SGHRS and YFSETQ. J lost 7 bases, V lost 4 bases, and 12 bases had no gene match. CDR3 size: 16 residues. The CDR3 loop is CASSPTGGQGGQPQHF. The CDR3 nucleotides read TGCGCCAGCAGCCCGACGGGGGGACAGGGTGGACAGCCCCAGCATTTT.

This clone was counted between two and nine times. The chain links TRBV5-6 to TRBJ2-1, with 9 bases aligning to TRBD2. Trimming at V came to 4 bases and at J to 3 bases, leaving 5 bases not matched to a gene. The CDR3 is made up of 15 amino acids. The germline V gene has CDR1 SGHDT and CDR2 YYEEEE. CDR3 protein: CASSKSGGFYNEQFF. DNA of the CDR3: TGTGCCAGCAGCAAAAGCGGGGGGTTCTACAATGAGCAGTTCTTC.

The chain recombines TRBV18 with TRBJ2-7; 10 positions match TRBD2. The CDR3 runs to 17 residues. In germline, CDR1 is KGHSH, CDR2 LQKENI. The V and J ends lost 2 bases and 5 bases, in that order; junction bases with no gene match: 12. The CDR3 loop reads CASSPGLLAGVGHEQYF. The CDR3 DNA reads TGTGCCAGCTCACCAGGATTGCTAGCGGGAGTCGGCCACGAGCAGTACTTC.

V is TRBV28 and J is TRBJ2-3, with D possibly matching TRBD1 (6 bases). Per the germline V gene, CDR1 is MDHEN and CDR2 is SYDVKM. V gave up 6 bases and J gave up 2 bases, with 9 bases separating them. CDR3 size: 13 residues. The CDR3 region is CASSDRLTDTQYF. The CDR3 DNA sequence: TGTGCCAGCAGCGACAGGCTCACAGATACGCAGTATTTT.

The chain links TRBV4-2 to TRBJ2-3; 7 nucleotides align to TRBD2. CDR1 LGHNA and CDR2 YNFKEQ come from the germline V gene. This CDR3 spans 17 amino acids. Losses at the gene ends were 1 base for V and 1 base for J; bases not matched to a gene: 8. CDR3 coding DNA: TGTGCCAGCAGCCAAGTTAAGGGAGGGCCCGGCACAGATACGCAGTATTTT. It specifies CASSQVKGGPGTDTQYF.

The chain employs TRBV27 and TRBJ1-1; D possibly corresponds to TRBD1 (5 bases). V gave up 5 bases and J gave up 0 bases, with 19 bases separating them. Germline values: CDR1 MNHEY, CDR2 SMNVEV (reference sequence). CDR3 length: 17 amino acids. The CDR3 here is CASSRREGPGVNTEAFF. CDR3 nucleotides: TGTGCCAGCAGTCGGAGGGAGGGGCCGGGTGTGAACACTGAAGCTTTCTTT.

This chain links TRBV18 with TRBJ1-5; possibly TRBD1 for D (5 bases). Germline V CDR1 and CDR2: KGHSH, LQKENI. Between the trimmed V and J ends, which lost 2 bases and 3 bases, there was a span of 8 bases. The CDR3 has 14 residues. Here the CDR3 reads CASSPGGNNQPQHF. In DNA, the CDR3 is TGTGCCAGCTCACCAGGGGGAAACAATCAGCCCCAGCATTTT.